These 20 T cell receptor beta chains came from one sample sequenced in a study of blood T cell repertoires in COVID-19. The repertoire was sequenced with immunoSEQ multiplex PCR; TCRdb's copy has only in-frame clones and lacks some. The data show 60,000 to 75,000 clones, with 65% to 85% seen just once and about 6.4% held by the top ten. The specimen sequenced was peripheral blood. The receptors were gathered from a woman between 45 and 60 years old with active or convalescent COVID-19.

This clone is judged medium-sized (0.01 to 0.1%). This sequence joins TRBV5-1 and TRBJ2-2; maybe TRBD2 (5 bases). The CDR3 has 16 residues. The V end lost 3 bases, the J end lost 4 bases, and 16 bases lay between the germline ends. Germline lookup yields CDR1 SGHRS and CDR2 YFSETQ. The CDR3 coding sequence is TGCGCCAGCAGCTCGAAACCCGGGATTTCCACCGGGGAGCTGTTTTTT. Translated, it gives CASSSKPGISTGELFF. Based on the CDR3 plus reference TRBV5-1 and TRBJ2-2, the full variable domain is KAGVTQTPRYLIKTRGQQVTLSCSPISGHRSVSWYQQTPGQGLQFLFEYFSETQRNKGNFPGRFSGRQFSNSRSEMNVSTLELGDSALYLCASSSKPGISTGELFFGEGSRLTVL.

This chain links TRBV6-5 with TRBJ2-7; D might be TRBD1 (5 bases). V shed 0 bases and J shed 2 bases, with 14 bases lying between them. The germline V gene has CDR1 MNHEY and CDR2 SVGAGI. There are 16 residues in the CDR3. The CDR3 loop is CASSYSNVGPPYEQYF. Here the CDR3 DNA reads TGTGCCAGCAGTTACTCGAATGTGGGGCCCCCCTACGAGCAGTACTTC.

This sequence joins TRBV7-2 and TRBJ2-1, with 9 bases lining up with TRBD2. V gave up 3 bases and J gave up 0 bases; unmatched junction bases: 3. CDR3 length equals 16 residues. In germline, CDR1 is SGHTA, CDR2 FQGNSA. CDR3 residues: CASSLVSGGSYNEQFF. Here the CDR3 DNA reads TGTGCCAGCAGCTTGGTTAGCGGGGGCTCCTACAATGAGCAGTTCTTC.

The J gene is TRBJ1-2, the V gene TRBV5-5; 9 bases map to TRBD1. CDR3 length: 12 residues. V shed 4 bases and J 8 bases; nucleotides not matched to a gene: 3. The germline gives CDR1 SGHKS, CDR2 YYEKEE (reference sequence). The CDR3 sequence: CASSRDREGYTF. CDR3 DNA sequence: TGTGCCAGCAGCCGGGACAGGGAGGGCTACACCTTC.

This clone came up once. The gene calls are TRBV6-5 and TRBJ1-3; no firm D call. The length of the CDR3 is 14 residues. In germline, CDR1 is MNHEY, CDR2 SVGAGI. Here the CDR3 DNA reads TGTGCGACAATGGACGGGAGCTCTGGAAACACCATATATTTT. This translates into CATMDGSSGNTIYF.

The CDR3 DNA follows: TGTGCCAGCAGTTTATGGTCGGGCAATGAGCAGTTCTTC. It codes for CASSLWSGNEQFF. The chain employs TRBV27 and TRBJ2-1; D is unresolved. Germline assignment: CDR1 MNHEY and CDR2 SMNVEV (reference sequence). Deletions cut 1 base from V and 6 bases from J, with 7 bases between. The CDR3 is made up of 13 amino acids.

The rearrangement joins TRBV6-2 or TRBV6-3 to TRBJ1-2; the match to TRBD1 covers 8 bases. In germline, CDR1 is MNHEY, CDR2 SVGEGT. V lost 2 bases to trimming and J lost 0 bases; unmatched junction nucleotides: 5. The CDR3 is 16 residues long. CDR3 amino acids: CASSYGGQEANYGYTF. The CDR3 DNA follows: TGTGCCAGCAGTTACGGGGGACAGGAAGCTAACTATGGCTACACCTTC.

The chain links TRBV7-3 to TRBJ2-3, with TRBD2 matching over 8 bases. J was trimmed by 0 bases and V by 4 bases; bases with no gene match: 12. Germline V gene lookup returns CDR1 SGHTA and CDR2 FQGTGA. This CDR3 has 18 amino acids. As DNA, the CDR3 is TGTGCCAGCAGCTGGGGGCCATTAGCGGGGACTAGCACAGATACGCAGTATTTT. This codes for CASSWGPLAGTSTDTQYF.

This chain uses TRBV18 with TRBJ1-1; 7 bases are shared with TRBD1. The CDR3 has 14 amino acids. The germline V gene encodes CDR1 KGHSH and CDR2 LQKENI. Germline trimming cut 0 bases from V and 5 bases from J; bases unmatched to any gene: 3. CDR3 region: CASSPPKGATEAFF. In DNA, the CDR3 is TGTGCCAGCTCACCACCGAAGGGGGCGACTGAAGCTTTCTTT.

This clone came up a few times. The chain combines TRBV6-5 with TRBJ2-1, with TRBD1 as a possible D gene (6 bases). The ends were cut back, 6 bases at V and 0 bases at J, with 12 bases in the middle. The CDR3 extends over 15 amino acids. Germline lookup yields CDR1 MNHEY and CDR2 SVGAGI. The CDR3 reads CASSPTGASYNEQFF. CDR3 DNA: TGTGCCAGCAGCCCGACAGGAGCCTCCTACAATGAGCAGTTCTTC.

The chain employs TRBV2 and TRBJ2-5, with 8 bases lining up with TRBD1. In germline, CDR1 is SNHLY, CDR2 FYNNEI. The length of the CDR3 is 15 residues. V was pared by 7 bases and J by 4 bases, with 11 bases of the junction left unmatched. The CDR3 DNA is TGTGCCAGCAAGGCCCGACAGGGGATTTTAGAGACCCAGTACTTC. Its protein is CASKARQGILETQYF.

V is TRBV7-8 and J is TRBJ1-2; D may be TRBD1 (5 bases). Trimming cost V 0 bases and J 2 bases, with 7 bases left between them. There are 14 residues in the CDR3. In germline, CDR1 is SGHVS, CDR2 FQNEAQ. The CDR3 here is CASSLAGANYGYTF. The CDR3 DNA reads TGTGCCAGCAGCTTAGCAGGGGCAAACTATGGCTACACCTTC.

This chain uses TRBV18 with TRBJ1-1; D may be TRBD1 (6 bases). The germline V and J ends were trimmed by 0 bases and 7 bases, with 6 bases remaining between them. The CDR3 extends over 12 amino acids. Looked up from germline, CDR1 is KGHSH and CDR2 is LQKENI. CDR3 sequence: CASSPPDSEAFF. The CDR3 bases are TGTGCCAGCTCACCACCGGACAGTGAAGCTTTCTTT. The whole variable domain, filled in from reference TRBV18 and TRBJ1-1, reads NAGVMQNPRHLVRRRGQEARLRCSPMKGHSHVYWYRQLPEEGLKFMVYLQKENIIDESGMPKERFSAEFPKEGPSILRIQQVVRGDSAAYFCASSPPDSEAFFGQGTRLTVV.

This clone was seen more than once but under ten times. J is TRBJ1-1 and V is TRBV7-2, with TRBD1 matching 10 bases. Germline values: CDR1 SGHTA, CDR2 FQGNSA. CDR3 length: 15 amino acids. V lost 7 bases and J lost 5; bases outside the gene matches: 10. CDR3 DNA: TGTGCCAGCACCCTGGGCGGGACAGGGGTTACTGAAGCTTTCTTT. Translation: CASTLGGTGVTEAFF.

The V call is TRBV27, the J call TRBJ1-1; D perhaps matches TRBD1 (5 bases). Germline V CDR1 and CDR2: MNHEY, SMNVEV (reference sequence). The CDR3 sequence is 14 residues long. Trimming cost V 2 bases and J 6 bases, with 13 bases left between them. CDR3 coding DNA: TGTGCCAGCAGTTTAGCCGGCGGGGGTCCTGAAGCTTTCTTT. Translation: CASSLAGGGPEAFF.

This clone was picked up one time. Within the sample, other DNA sequences also encode this same CDR3. The rearrangement links TRBV19 to TRBJ1-1, with 7 bases that match TRBD1. V was pared by 3 bases and J by 4 bases, with 2 bases of the junction left unmatched. CDR1 is LNHDA, CDR2 SQIVND, per germline (reference sequence). The CDR3 is 13 amino acids. The DNA for the CDR3 is TGTGCCAGTAGTATCGGGACAGCCACTGAAGCTTTCTTT. Translation: CASSIGTATEAFF.

J is TRBJ1-5 and V is TRBV27; unclear D gene. Germline loops: CDR1 MNHEY, CDR2 SMNVEV (reference sequence). The CDR3 is 15 amino acids. The ends were cut back, 3 bases at V and 4 bases at J, with 13 bases in the middle. The CDR3 region has the DNA TGTGCCAGCAGTTTGTCGGGGATGGGGAATCAGCCCCAGCATTTT. Translation: CASSLSGMGNQPQHF.

This clone was counted only a few times. The rearrangement joins TRBV4-1 to TRBJ1-2; unclear D gene. Germline V gene lookup returns CDR1 MGHRA and CDR2 YSYEKL. The CDR3 is 16 amino acids. The V end was cut by 3 bases, the J end by 0 bases, with 14 bases between. The CDR3 coding sequence is TGCGCCAGCAGCCAGTTGACGGGAAAAGCTAACTATGGCTACACCTTC. This gives the protein CASSQLTGKANYGYTF.

This sequence joins TRBV7-2 and TRBJ2-1; TRBD2 aligns across 8 bases. The germline CDR1 and CDR2 sequences are SGHTA and FQGNSA. Trimming took 5 bases from V and 10 from J; bases not matched to a gene: 10. The CDR3 contains 14 residues. The DNA of the CDR3 is TGTGCCAGCAGCCCCGCCCGGGAGGGCGGGGAGCAGTTCTTC. Its protein is CASSPAREGGEQFF.

Comment on this clone: The sample has other DNA sequences that encode this CDR3 too. The rearrangement uses TRBV4-2 and TRBJ1-1; D might be TRBD1 (5 bases). This CDR3 region has 15 residues. Trimming shortened V by 0 bases and J by 3 bases, and 11 bases separated the two germline ends. The germline V gene encodes CDR1 LGHNA and CDR2 YNFKEQ. The CDR3 nucleotides read TGTGCCAGCAGCCAAGATGGGGGGGGAGACACTGAAGCTTTCTTT. Translation gives CASSQDGGGDTEAFF.